Listed below are T cell receptor beta chains from one sample, sequenced in a study of untreated major depressive disorder. Sequencing used immunoSEQ multiplex PCR; TCRdb keeps in-frame clones, though not all of them. The sample yields approximately 15,000 clones, 90% to 95% seen once. The material sequenced was CD4+ T cells from PBMCs. The receptors come from a woman in her twenties or thirties with major depressive disorder. CDR3s leave out the opening cysteine and the closing phenylalanine or tryptophan. Each record gives: CDR3 protein, clone size, J gene, V gene. A row's size may be missing; if present it is once, few, many or a size class.

cdr3_aa: ASRNPGGAGYGYT; clone_size: .; j_call: TRBJ1-2; v_call: TRBV6-6
cdr3_aa: ATSKDRLNTEAF; clone_size: .; j_call: TRBJ1-1; v_call: TRBV15
cdr3_aa: AISDVVGTRSSTDTQY; clone_size: .; j_call: TRBJ2-3; v_call: TRBV10-3
cdr3_aa: ASSLVGTSGNEQF; clone_size: once; j_call: TRBJ2-1; v_call: TRBV11-3
cdr3_aa: ASSRPEQGDGYT; clone_size: .; j_call: TRBJ1-2; v_call: TRBV7-9
cdr3_aa: ASSVAQVLAGELF; clone_size: once; j_call: TRBJ2-2; v_call: TRBV9
cdr3_aa: SVVPGTPNTGELF; clone_size: once; j_call: TRBJ2-2; v_call: TRBV29-1
cdr3_aa: ASSFDSYGYT; clone_size: .; j_call: TRBJ1-2; v_call: TRBV5-1
cdr3_aa: ASSDYYGYT; clone_size: .; j_call: TRBJ1-2; v_call: TRBV18
cdr3_aa: ASSLGYNEQF; clone_size: .; j_call: TRBJ2-1; v_call: TRBV7-6
cdr3_aa: ASSLSQASGSTDTQY; clone_size: .; j_call: TRBJ2-3; v_call: TRBV7-2